Listed below are T cell receptor beta chains from one sample, sequenced in a study of cytomegalovirus exposure and HLA in healthy donors. Assay: immunoSEQ multiplex PCR; the TCRdb copy retains only in-frame clones and omits some. Here the sample spans 200,000 to 250,000 clones, around 87% being singletons. The sequenced sample was PBMCs. All receptors come from a woman younger than 35 in good health and CMV-seropositive. The CDR3 runs from the conserved cysteine through the conserved F or W. D genes are given only for firm matches. Expanded clones are given a class, and other clones once, few, many or no size at all.

TGTGCCAGCAGCCCACAGGGGACAGGGGGTCCGACCCCCTACAATGAGCAGTTCTTC	CASSPQGTGGPTPYNEQFF	TRBV7-6	once	TRBD1	TRBJ2-1
TGTGCCAGGGGGAAGGGGGCGGGGCCCACAGATACGCAGTATTTT	CARGKGAGPTDTQYF	TRBV2	.	.	TRBJ2-3
TGTGCTAGTGGCCGGACAGGGGTTAGAAGAAACACTGAAGCTTTCTTT	CASGRTGVRRNTEAFF	TRBV12-5	once	TRBD1	TRBJ1-1
TGTGCCAGCAGCTTAGGTGGGACAGGGGAACGTCAGCCCCAGCATTTT	CASSLGGTGERQPQHF	TRBV7-8	.	TRBD1	TRBJ1-5
TGTGCCAGCAGCTTAGGCGGGACGCCGAACACCGGGGAGCTGTTTTTT	CASSLGGTPNTGELFF	TRBV7-3	.	.	TRBJ2-2
TGTGCCAGCAGCGTATCTGCAGGGGTGCGTGAAGCTTTCTTT	CASSVSAGVREAFF	TRBV9	.	.	TRBJ1-1
TGCGCCAGCAGCTTGGGATCCGGGACTAGCGTCACCTACGAGCAGTACTTC	CASSLGSGTSVTYEQYF	TRBV5-1	.	TRBD2	TRBJ2-7
TGCAGCGTTGAAGATAGAGGGAGGACCTCCTACAATGAGCAGTTCTTC	CSVEDRGRTSYNEQFF	TRBV29-1	.	.	TRBJ2-1
TGTGCCAGCAGCTTGGAGACAGGGCTCTACGAGCAGTACTTC	CASSLETGLYEQYF	TRBV5-8	.	TRBD1	TRBJ2-7
TGTGCCAGCAGGGGCAGGGGCCTGGGTTATGAAAAACTGTTTTTT	CASRGRGLGYEKLFF	TRBV27	.	.	TRBJ1-4
TGTGCCAGCTTCGTGCTGACAACAGATACGCAGTATTTT	CASFVLTTDTQYF	TRBV2	.	.	TRBJ2-3
TGCGCCAGCAGCCAAGAGGACAGGTCCAACTCCTACGAGCAGTACTTC	CASSQEDRSNSYEQYF	TRBV4-1	.	TRBD1	TRBJ2-7
TGTGCCAGCAGCCAAGATCTGGGGGCATATGAAAAACTGTTTTTT	CASSQDLGAYEKLFF	TRBV4-2	.	.	TRBJ1-4
TGTGCCAGCAGCTTGTCGGGACAGGGGCTCGGAGAGACCCAGTACTTC	CASSLSGQGLGETQYF	TRBV5-4	.	TRBD1	TRBJ2-5
TGTGCCAGCAGTGAAGCACGACAGGGGAGCGGCTACACCTTC	CASSEARQGSGYTF	TRBV2	.	TRBD1	TRBJ1-2
TGCGCCAGCAGCTTGGTTAAGGAGCGGGGCTACACCTTC	CASSLVKERGYTF	TRBV5-1	.	.	TRBJ1-2
TGTGCCTGGAGTCGTTCTAGGACACTGCCTGAAGCTTTCTTT	CAWSRSRTLPEAFF	TRBV30	.	.	TRBJ1-1
TGTGCCAGCAGCCCCAGGGTTGGATCTGGAAACACCATATATTTT	CASSPRVGSGNTIYF	TRBV2	.	.	TRBJ1-3
TGTGCCAGCAGCTTCCGGACAGGATTGAACACTGAAGCTTTCTTT	CASSFRTGLNTEAFF	TRBV9	.	TRBD1	TRBJ1-1
TGTGCCAGCAGCTTGGCAAACACGGGACTAGCATACAATGAGCAGTTCTTC	CASSLANTGLAYNEQFF	TRBV5-6	.	TRBD2	TRBJ2-1
TGTGCCAGCAGTTTATCGGCACTAGCTGAGTCCTACGAGCAGTACTTC	CASSLSALAESYEQYF	TRBV27	once	.	TRBJ2-7
TGCGCCAGCAGCCAAGCACTGTACGTAGACGAGCAGTACTTC	CASSQALYVDEQYF	TRBV4-1	few	.	TRBJ2-7
TGTGCCACCAGCAGAATTAGCGGGGGGAACGAGCAGTACTTC	CATSRISGGNEQYF	TRBV15	.	TRBD2	TRBJ2-7
TGCGCCAGCACTGTAGGGCTAGCGGGATTAGGGGAGCAGTTCTTC	CASTVGLAGLGEQFF	TRBV5-1	.	TRBD2	TRBJ2-1
TGTGCCAGCAGTTACAGGCAGGGAGGGAACACCGGGGAGCTGTTTTTT	CASSYRQGGNTGELFF	TRBV6-6	.	.	TRBJ2-2
TGTGCCAGCAGTTGGAGGCAACTGAACACTGAAGCTTTCTTT	CASSWRQLNTEAFF	TRBV28	.	.	TRBJ1-1
TGTGCCAGCAGCCTAACCGGGACAGAATTCTACGAGCAGTACTTC	CASSLTGTEFYEQYF	TRBV7-2	once	TRBD1	TRBJ2-7
TGTGCCAGCAGTTCCGACAGGGTTGGAAACACCATATATTTT	CASSSDRVGNTIYF	TRBV6-6	.	TRBD1	TRBJ1-3
TGTGCCAGCAGCCTTGGTACGGGACTACTTTCCAATGAGCAGTTCTTC	CASSLGTGLLSNEQFF	TRBV7-3	.	TRBD2	TRBJ2-1
TGTGCCAGCAGGGTCATAGCGGGAGGCGGGAACGAGCAGTACTTC	CASRVIAGGGNEQYF	TRBV27	.	TRBD2	TRBJ2-7
TGTGCCAGTAGTCCTCTTCAGGGGGTCCGAGCTGAAGCTTTCTTT	CASSPLQGVRAEAFF	TRBV19	.	TRBD1	TRBJ1-1
TGTGCCAGCAGCTTAGGCGGAGGGTACAATGAGCAGTTCTTC	CASSLGGGYNEQFF	TRBV5-4	.	.	TRBJ2-1
TGTGCCAGCAGCTTATTTGGGGACTCTTACAATGAGCAGTTCTTC	CASSLFGDSYNEQFF	TRBV27	.	.	TRBJ2-1
TGCGCCAGCAGCTTGGGTTCCGGCGGCGAAAAACTGTTTTTT	CASSLGSGGEKLFF	TRBV5-1	once	.	TRBJ1-4
TGTGCCAGCAGCCCTATGACAGGGGGGAACACTGAAGCTTTCTTT	CASSPMTGGNTEAFF	TRBV28	.	TRBD1	TRBJ1-1
TGCGCCAGCAGCTTGGAGGGACTAGTTATTGAGCAGTTCTTC	CASSLEGLVIEQFF	TRBV5-1	.	TRBD2	TRBJ2-1
TGTGCCAGCAGTTTGAGTAGGACACCGGGGAACACTGAAGCTTTCTTT	CASSLSRTPGNTEAFF	TRBV28	.	.	TRBJ1-1
TGTGCCAGCAGACCACGGGTAGGCCATTCGTACAATGAGCAGTTCTTC	CASRPRVGHSYNEQFF	TRBV27	.	.	TRBJ2-1
TGTGCCAGCAGCTCGATGGTCCCAGGGAAGGGGGCGGCCAAAAACATTCAGTACTTC	CASSSMVPGKGAAKNIQYF	TRBV5-4	.	TRBD1	TRBJ2-4
TGTGCCAGCAGCTCCCCGGGACGGGAGTACAATGAGCAGTTCTTC	CASSSPGREYNEQFF	TRBV7-3	.	.	TRBJ2-1
TGCGCCACCACTCCGGAAGGCCGGGGGGCTGAAGCTTTCTTT	CATTPEGRGAEAFF	TRBV4-1	.	.	TRBJ1-1
TGTGCCAGCAGCTTAGAAGATCAGCGAAATCAGCCCCAGCATTTT	CASSLEDQRNQPQHF	TRBV7-6	.	.	TRBJ1-5
TGTGCCAGTAGTCTTCTTGGGGGGGCGATTCAGCCCCAGCATTTT	CASSLLGGAIQPQHF	TRBV19	.	.	TRBJ1-5
TGTGCCAGCAGTTATGGACAGGGGCCTTATGGCTACACCTTC	CASSYGQGPYGYTF	TRBV28	.	TRBD1	TRBJ1-2
TGTGCCAGCAGCTCCTGGACTTCCTACGAGCAGTACTTC	CASSSWTSYEQYF	TRBV7-8	.	.	TRBJ2-7
TGTGCCAGCAGCCCCGCTGAAGCTTTCTTT	CASSPAEAFF	TRBV7-7	.	.	TRBJ1-1
TGTGCCTGTATGACAGGCGCCGGAAACACCATATATTTT	CACMTGAGNTIYF	TRBV30	.	.	TRBJ1-3
TGTGCCAGCAGCTTGGGGGGGACTAGCGGGAGTGGAGGTAATGAGCAGTTCTTC	CASSLGGTSGSGGNEQFF	TRBV5-4	.	TRBD2	TRBJ2-1
TGCGCCAGCAGCCAAGGGGAGGGTTTGTCACGGAATGAGCAGTTCTTC	CASSQGEGLSRNEQFF	TRBV4-1	.	TRBD2	TRBJ2-1
TGTGCCAGCAGCCTTGGACAGGAGTCGATCAGGGGCACTGAAGCTTTCTTT	CASSLGQESIRGTEAFF	TRBV5-4	.	TRBD1	TRBJ1-1